These 13 T cell receptor beta chains share one sample of origin, sequenced in a study of Tregs in tolerant kidney transplant recipients. The data were produced by immunoSEQ multiplex PCR, yet TCRdb's version contains in-frame clones alone and is incomplete. The sample includes under 100,000 clones, around nine tenths of them seen just once. Sequencing was performed on CD8+ T cells from blood. Receptors originate from a human donor in good health.

The chain links TRBV2 to TRBJ2-7; D not certain. The CDR3 has 13 amino acids. CDR1 is SNHLY, CDR2 FYNNEI, per germline. The V and J ends lost 6 bases and 4 bases respectively, with 13 bases between them. CDR3 protein: CASRDLSDYEQYF. CDR3 in DNA: TGTGCCAGCAGGGATCTCAGTGATTACGAGCAGTACTTC. The full variable domain, in which reference TRBV2 and TRBJ2-7 provide the parts outside the CDR3, is EPEVTQTPSHQVTQMGQEVILRCVPISNHLYFYWYRQILGQKVEFLVSFYNNEISEKSEIFDDQFSVERPDGSNFTLKIRSTKLEDSAMYFCASRDLSDYEQYFGPGTRLTVT.

The V gene is TRBV27, the J gene TRBJ2-3, with TRBD2 matching over 8 bases. V lost 0 bases and J lost 2; bases outside the gene matches: 4. The CDR3 contains 16 residues. Looked up from germline, CDR1 is MNHEY and CDR2 is SMNVEV (reference sequence). The CDR3 loop reads CASSLSRRGVTDTQYF. CDR3 nucleotide sequence: TGTGCCAGCAGTTTATCTAGGCGGGGGGTCACAGATACGCAGTATTTT.

The sample holds one count of this clone. The CDR3 is CASSLVSADGGYEQYF. CDR3 bases: TGTGCCAGCAGCTTAGTAAGCGCCGACGGCGGGTACGAGCAGTACTTC. The rearrangement joins TRBV13 to TRBJ2-7; TRBD2 is a possible D gene (5 bases). The CDR3 covers 16 residues. Trimming shortened V by 1 base and J by 4 bases, and 17 bases separated the two germline ends. Germline V gene data show CDR1 as PRHDT and CDR2 as FYEKMQ (reference sequence).

This rearrangement joins TRBV11-2 to TRBJ2-7; TRBD1 matches at 7 bases. The V gene's germline CDR1 is SGHAT and CDR2 FQNNGV. The length of the CDR3 is 16 residues. V was clipped by 6 bases and J by 4 bases; unmatched bases: 15. The DNA of the CDR3 is TGTGCCAGCAGGTACAGGGGATCGGAGTCGATGTACGAGCAGTACTTC. Its translation: CASRYRGSESMYEQYF.

V is TRBV6-5 and J is TRBJ1-5, with D possibly being TRBD1 (5 bases). In germline, CDR1 is MNHEY, CDR2 SVGAGI. The CDR3 length is 15 residues. The V gene lost 2 bases and the J gene lost 1 base, with 9 bases spanning the gap. In DNA form, the CDR3 reads TGTGCCAGCAGTTACGGGGCAGGGAGCAATCAGCCCCAGCATTTT. Translating gives CASSYGAGSNQPQHF.

The gene calls are TRBV7-6 and TRBJ1-3, with D possibly being TRBD1 (5 bases). From germline, CDR1 is SGHVS and CDR2 FNYEAQ. The CDR3 runs to 15 residues. Trimming removed 2 bases from V and 4 bases from J, with 12 bases in between. In DNA form, the CDR3 reads TGTGCCAGCAGCTTATGGGACGTCTCCGGAAACACCATATATTTT. Its translation: CASSLWDVSGNTIYF.

This chain links TRBV6-5 with TRBJ1-1, with 7 bases identical to TRBD1. Germline CDR1 MNHEY, CDR2 SVGAGI. V was clipped by 1 base and J by 6 bases; unmatched bases: 11. This CDR3 is built from 16 residues. The CDR3 region has the DNA TGTGCCAGCAGTTACTTAGGGGGAGGGGGCTGGGCTGAAGCTTTCTTT. It is translated as CASSYLGGGGWAEAFF.

The chain combines TRBV4-1 with TRBJ2-3, with a tentative D call TRBD2 (5 bases). V was cut by 4 bases and J by 0 bases, with 26 bases left in between. The germline CDR1 and CDR2 sequences are MGHRA and YSYEKL. This CDR3 is built from 20 residues. The CDR3 spells CASSPARTRTALTSTDTQYF. CDR3 DNA sequence: TGCGCCAGCAGCCCGGCGCGCACCAGGACTGCACTTACTAGCACAGATACGCAGTATTTT.

The chain employs TRBV11-1 and TRBJ1-2, with D possibly being TRBD1 (6 bases). CDR1 SGHAT and CDR2 FQDESV come from the germline V gene (reference sequence). This CDR3 has 14 residues. Trimming pared 5 bases from V and 4 bases from J, leaving 14 bases between. CDR3 region: CASSPREGGYGYTF. The CDR3 DNA sequence: TGTGCCAGCAGCCCCAGGGAGGGGGGCTATGGCTACACCTTC.

The CDR3 region is CASSFGVADTEAFF. CDR3 nucleotides: TGTGCCAGCAGTTTTGGGGTAGCAGACACTGAAGCTTTCTTT. The J gene is TRBJ1-1, the V gene TRBV27, with D uncertain. Trimming stripped 3 bases from V and 3 bases from J, with 11 bases between. Germline loops: CDR1 MNHEY, CDR2 SMNVEV (reference sequence). The CDR3 has 14 amino acids.

J is TRBJ2-3 and V is TRBV7-6; D unclear. Germline CDR1 and CDR2: SGHVS and FNYEAQ. V gave up 4 bases and J gave up 3 bases, with 20 bases separating them. The CDR3 sequence is 17 residues long. CDR3: CASSYNPGPARTDTQYF. CDR3 sequence (DNA): TGTGCCAGCAGCTATAATCCAGGACCAGCACGGACAGATACGCAGTATTTT.

The chain links TRBV7-9 to TRBJ2-2; D ambiguous. CDR1 is SEHNR, CDR2 FQNEAQ, per germline (reference sequence). This CDR3 is 13 amino acids long. The ends were cut back, 9 bases at V and 4 bases at J, with 12 bases in the middle. For the CDR3, the DNA is TGTGCCAGTGGGCTGCCGGGCACCGGGGAGCTGTTTTTT. Its protein product is CASGLPGTGELFF.

The count of this clone is one. The chain uses TRBV6-5 and TRBJ2-1; D may correspond to TRBD1 or TRBD2 (5 bases each). Trimming stripped 4 bases from V and 8 bases from J, with 21 bases between. Germline CDR1 and CDR2: MNHEY and SVGAGI. The CDR3 totals 16 residues. The CDR3 spells CASSSDGTHLHHEQFF. CDR3 sequence (DNA): TGTGCCAGCAGTTCCGACGGGACCCACCTCCACCATGAGCAGTTCTTC.